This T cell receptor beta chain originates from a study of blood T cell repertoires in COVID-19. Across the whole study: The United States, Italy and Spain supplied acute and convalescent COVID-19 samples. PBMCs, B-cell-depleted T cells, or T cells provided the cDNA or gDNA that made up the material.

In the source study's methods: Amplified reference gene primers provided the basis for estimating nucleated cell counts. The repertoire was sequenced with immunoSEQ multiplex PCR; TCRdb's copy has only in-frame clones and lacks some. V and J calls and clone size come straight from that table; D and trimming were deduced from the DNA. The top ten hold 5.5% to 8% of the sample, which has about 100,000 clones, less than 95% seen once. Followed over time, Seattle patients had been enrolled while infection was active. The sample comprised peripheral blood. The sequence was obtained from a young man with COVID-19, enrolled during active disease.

The DNA for the CDR3 is TGTGCCAGCAGTTTAGGCCTAGCGGGGGTTATCTCCTACGAGCAGTACTTC. As protein: CASSLGLAGVISYEQYF. The V gene is TRBV28, the J gene TRBJ2-7, with 10 bases lining up with TRBD2. CDR1 and CDR2 from the germline V gene are MDHEN and SYDVKM. CDR3 length: 17 residues. V gave up 2 bases and J gave up 0 bases; unmatched junction bases: 7.